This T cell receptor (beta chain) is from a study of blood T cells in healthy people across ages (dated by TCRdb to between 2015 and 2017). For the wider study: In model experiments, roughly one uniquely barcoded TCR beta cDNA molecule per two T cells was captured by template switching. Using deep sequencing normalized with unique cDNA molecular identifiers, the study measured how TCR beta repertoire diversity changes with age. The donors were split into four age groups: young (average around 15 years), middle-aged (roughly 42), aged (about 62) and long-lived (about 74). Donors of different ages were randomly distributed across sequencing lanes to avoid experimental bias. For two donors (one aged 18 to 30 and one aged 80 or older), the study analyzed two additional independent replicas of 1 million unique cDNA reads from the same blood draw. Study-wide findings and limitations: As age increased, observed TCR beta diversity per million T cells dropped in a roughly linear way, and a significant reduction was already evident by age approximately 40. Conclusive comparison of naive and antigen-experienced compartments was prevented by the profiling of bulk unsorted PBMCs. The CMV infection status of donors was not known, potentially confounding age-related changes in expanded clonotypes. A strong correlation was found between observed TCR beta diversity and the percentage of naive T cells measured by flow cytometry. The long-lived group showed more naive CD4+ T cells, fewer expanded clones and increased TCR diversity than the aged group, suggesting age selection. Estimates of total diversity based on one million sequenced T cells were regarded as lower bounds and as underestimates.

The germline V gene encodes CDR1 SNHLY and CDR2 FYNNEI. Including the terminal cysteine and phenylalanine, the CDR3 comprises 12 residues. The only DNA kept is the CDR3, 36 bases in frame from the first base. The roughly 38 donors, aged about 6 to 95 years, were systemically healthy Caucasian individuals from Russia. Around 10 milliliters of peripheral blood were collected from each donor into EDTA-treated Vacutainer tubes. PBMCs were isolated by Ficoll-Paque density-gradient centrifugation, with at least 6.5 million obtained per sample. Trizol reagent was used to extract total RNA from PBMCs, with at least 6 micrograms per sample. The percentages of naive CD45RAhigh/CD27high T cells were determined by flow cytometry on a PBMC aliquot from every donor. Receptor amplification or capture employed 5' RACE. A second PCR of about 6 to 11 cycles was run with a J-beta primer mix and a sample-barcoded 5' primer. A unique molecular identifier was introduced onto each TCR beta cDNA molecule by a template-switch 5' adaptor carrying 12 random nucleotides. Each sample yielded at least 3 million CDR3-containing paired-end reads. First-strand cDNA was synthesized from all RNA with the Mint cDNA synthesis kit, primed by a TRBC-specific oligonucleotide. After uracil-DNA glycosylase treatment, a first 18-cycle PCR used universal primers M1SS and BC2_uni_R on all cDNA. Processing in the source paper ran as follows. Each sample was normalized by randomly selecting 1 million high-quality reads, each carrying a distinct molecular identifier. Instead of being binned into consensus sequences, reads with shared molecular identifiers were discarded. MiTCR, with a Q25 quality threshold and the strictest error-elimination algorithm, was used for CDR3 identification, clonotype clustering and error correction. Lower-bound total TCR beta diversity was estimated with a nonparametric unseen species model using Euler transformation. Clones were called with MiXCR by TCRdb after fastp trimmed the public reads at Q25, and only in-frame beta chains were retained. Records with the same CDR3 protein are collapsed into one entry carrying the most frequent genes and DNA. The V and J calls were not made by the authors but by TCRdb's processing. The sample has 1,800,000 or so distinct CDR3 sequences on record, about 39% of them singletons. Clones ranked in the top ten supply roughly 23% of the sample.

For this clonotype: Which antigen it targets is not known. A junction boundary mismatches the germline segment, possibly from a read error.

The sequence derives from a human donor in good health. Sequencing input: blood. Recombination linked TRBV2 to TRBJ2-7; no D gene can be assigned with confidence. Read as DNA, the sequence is TGTGCCAGTAGTGGTGGACGCTGCGAGCAGTACTTC. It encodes CASSGGRCEQYF.